The clone carrying this T cell receptor (beta chain) was found many times. The antigen is undetermined. The data were obtained in a study of blood T cells in healthy people across ages. General study results and limits: With unsorted PBMCs, a conclusive comparison of naive versus antigen-experienced cells was not possible. Older age went with lower TCR beta diversity per million T cells, in a roughly linear way. CMV infection status of these donors was not known.

Trimming pared 3 bases from V and 4 bases from J, leaving 12 bases between. CDR3 length: 14 residues. The sample providers were healthy Caucasian people from Russia, aged roughly 6 to 95. The second PCR ran 7 to 11 cycles with a sample-barcoded 5' primer and J-beta primers. MiXCR, run by TCRdb on the 5' RACE reads, gives a single entry per CDR3 protein. The data contain 650,000 to 1,000,000 distinct CDR3 sequences, about 34% of them singletons. The clonotype was recovered from a man younger than 35 in good health. Input material: blood. This chain uses TRBV12-3 or TRBV12-4 with TRBJ1-1; D unresolved. The CDR3 protein is CASSLYSESTEAFF. Written as DNA, the CDR3 is TGTGCCAGCAGTTTGTACAGTGAGAGCACTGAAGCTTTCTTT.